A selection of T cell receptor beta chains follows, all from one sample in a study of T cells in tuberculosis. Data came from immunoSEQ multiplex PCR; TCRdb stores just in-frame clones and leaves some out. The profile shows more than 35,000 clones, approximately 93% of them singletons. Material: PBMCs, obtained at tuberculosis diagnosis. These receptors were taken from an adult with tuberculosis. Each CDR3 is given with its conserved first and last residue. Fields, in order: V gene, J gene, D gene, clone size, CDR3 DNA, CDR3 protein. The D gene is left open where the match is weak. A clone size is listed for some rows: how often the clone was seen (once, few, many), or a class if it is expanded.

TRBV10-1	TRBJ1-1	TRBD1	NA	TGCGCCAGCAGCACCGGGACAGGGAACACTGAAGCTTTCTTT	CASSTGTGNTEAFF
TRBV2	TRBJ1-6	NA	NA	TGTGCCAGCAGCCTGAGCTCCAATTCACCCCTCCACTTT	CASSLSSNSPLHF
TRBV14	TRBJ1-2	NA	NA	TGTGCCAGCAGCCAAGAGGCTTATGGCTACACCTTC	CASSQEAYGYTF
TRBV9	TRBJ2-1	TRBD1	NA	TGTGCCAGCAGCTCGCGCGGGACAGGGATGAACAATGAGCAGTTCTTC	CASSSRGTGMNNEQFF
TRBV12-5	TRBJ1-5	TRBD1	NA	TGTGCTAGTGGTACAAATCGCCCGGGACAGCTAGAGGTAGTTCAGCCCCAGCATTTT	CASGTNRPGQLEVVQPQHF
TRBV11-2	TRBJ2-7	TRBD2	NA	TGTGCCAGCAGCCCTTTAAGCGGGGGAGGCGAGCAGTACTTC	CASSPLSGGGEQYF
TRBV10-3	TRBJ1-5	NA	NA	TGTGCCATCAGTGAGTCGGAGCTACAGCCCCAGCATTTT	CAISESELQPQHF
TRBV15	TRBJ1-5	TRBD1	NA	TGTGCCACCAGCAGAGGGGGACAGAGCAATCAGCCCCAGCATTTT	CATSRGGQSNQPQHF
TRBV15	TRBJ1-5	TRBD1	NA	TGTGCCACCAGCAGAAGACAGGGAAATCAGCCCCAGCATTTT	CATSRRQGNQPQHF
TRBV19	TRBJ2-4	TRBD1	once	TGTGCCAGCCGGGACAGGGGTCTATCCAAAAACATTCAGTACTTC	CASRDRGLSKNIQYF
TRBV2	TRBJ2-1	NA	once	TGTGCCAGCAGTGACCGGCAGGACTACAATGAGCAGTTCTTC	CASSDRQDYNEQFF
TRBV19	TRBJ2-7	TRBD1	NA	TGTGCCAGTAGAAAGACAGGGTCCCCCTACGAGCAGTACTTC	CASRKTGSPYEQYF
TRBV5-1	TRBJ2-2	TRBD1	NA	TGCGCCAGCAGCTTGGACTGGGACAGGGACACCGGGGAGCTGTTTTTT	CASSLDWDRDTGELFF
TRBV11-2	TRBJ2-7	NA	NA	TGTGCCAGCAGCTTAAGGCAAGCTCTAGCGTACGAGCAGTACTTC	CASSLRQALAYEQYF
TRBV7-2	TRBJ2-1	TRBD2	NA	TGTGCCAGCAGCTTGGCGGCTAGCGGGAACTACAATGAGCAGTTCTTC	CASSLAASGNYNEQFF
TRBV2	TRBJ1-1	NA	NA	TGTGCCAGCACCGTGCGGGTGATGGGTTTGAACACTGAAGCTTTCTTT	CASTVRVMGLNTEAFF
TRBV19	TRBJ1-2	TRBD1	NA	TGTGCCAGTAGCCCGGGACAGGGTTATGGCTACACCTTC	CASSPGQGYGYTF
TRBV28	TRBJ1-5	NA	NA	TGTGCCAGCAGTTTAGGCTCGCAGCCCCAGCATTTT	CASSLGSQPQHF
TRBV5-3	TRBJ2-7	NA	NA	TGTGCCAGAAGCTTTTCCTCCCGGACAGCAGAAACCTACGAGCAGTACTTC	CARSFSSRTAETYEQYF
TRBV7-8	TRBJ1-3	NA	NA	TGTGCCAGCAGCTTCCAGGCTGGCAACTCTGGAAACACCATATATTTT	CASSFQAGNSGNTIYF
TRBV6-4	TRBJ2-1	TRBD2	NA	TGTGCCAGCAGTGACTCAGCGGGGGACTACAATGAGCAGTTCTTC	CASSDSAGDYNEQFF
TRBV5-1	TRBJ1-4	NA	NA	TGCGCCAGCGGTCCAGACAGCTCACATTATTCTAATGAAAAACTGTTTTTT	CASGPDSSHYSNEKLFF
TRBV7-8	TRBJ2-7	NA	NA	TGTGCCAGCAGCCCACGGTCCTACGAGCAGTACTTC	CASSPRSYEQYF
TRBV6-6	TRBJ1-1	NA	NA	TGTGCCAGCAGTCCACCGGGGAGGGTAAACACTGAAGCTTTCTTT	CASSPPGRVNTEAFF
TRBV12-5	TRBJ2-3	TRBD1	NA	TGTGCTAGTGGTTTAGCACAGGGGCCTGGGACAGATACGCAGTATTTT	CASGLAQGPGTDTQYF
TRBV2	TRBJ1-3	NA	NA	TGTGCCAGCGGGGTGGGAGGGGGCTCTGGAAACACCATATATTTT	CASGVGGGSGNTIYF